A selection of T cell receptor beta chains follows, all from one sample in a study of multiple sclerosis patients with progressive multifocal leukoencephalopathy. Data came from immunoSEQ multiplex PCR; TCRdb stores just in-frame clones and leaves some out. The table has fewer than 35,000 clones, about 88% seen once. The sample consisted of PBMCs. The receptors come from a human donor with multiple sclerosis. The CDR3 runs from the conserved cysteine through the conserved F or W. Each record gives: D gene, clone size, J gene, V gene, CDR3 protein, CDR3 DNA. D genes are given only for firm matches. The size field is filled for only some rows; it gives once, few, many or a size class.

>TRBD2|-|TRBJ2-7|TRBV9
CASSVGTSPVNEQYF
TGTGCCAGCAGCGTAGGGACTAGCCCCGTTAACGAGCAGTACTTC
>-|-|TRBJ2-5|TRBV7-2
CASSLGSRETQYF
TGTGCCAGCAGCCTGGGGTCGAGAGAGACCCAGTACTTC
>-|-|TRBJ2-1|TRBV9
CASSAYERDPYNEQFF
TGTGCCAGCAGCGCCTACGAGAGGGATCCCTACAATGAGCAGTTCTTC
>TRBD1|-|TRBJ2-3|TRBV5-6
CASSTGQRTDTQYF
TGTGCCAGCAGCACGGGACAGAGAACAGATACGCAGTATTTT
>-|-|TRBJ1-3|TRBV2
CARNGEETSSQPGNTIYF
TGTGCCAGGAATGGGGAGGAAACCTCCTCCCAGCCTGGAAACACCATATATTTT
>-|-|TRBJ1-4|TRBV7-6
CASSLAAINEKLFF
TGTGCCAGCAGCTTGGCGGCTATTAATGAAAAACTGTTTTTT
>-|-|TRBJ2-7|TRBV28
CATSGRGNYEQYF
TGTGCCACCTCGGGGCGGGGTAACTACGAGCAGTACTTC
>-|-|TRBJ1-1|TRBV7-9
CASSLGDPTRVEAFF
TGTGCCAGCAGCTTAGGGGACCCGACCCGGGTTGAAGCTTTCTTT
>-|-|TRBJ2-1|TRBV21-1
CASSKGGGPFYNEQFF
TGTGCCAGCAGCAAAGGCGGGGGACCCTTTTACAATGAGCAGTTCTTC
>-|few|TRBJ1-1|TRBV6-1
CASSDGSLGAFF
TGTGCCAGCAGTGATGGGTCGTTGGGAGCTTTCTTT
>-|-|TRBJ2-3|TRBV10-3
CAISEAGGFTDTQYF
TGTGCCATCAGTGAGGCTGGGGGGTTCACAGATACGCAGTATTTT
>-|-|TRBJ1-1|TRBV10-1
CASSAGGHTEAFF
TGCGCCAGCAGTGCGGGGGGACACACTGAAGCTTTCTTT
>TRBD1|-|TRBJ2-7|TRBV28
CASSLSQGSSYEQYF
TGTGCCAGCAGTTTATCACAGGGGTCCTCCTACGAGCAGTACTTC
>TRBD1|-|TRBJ1-2|TRBV10-1
CASSESGGQAPRYGYTF
TGCGCCAGCAGTGAGTCGGGGGGACAGGCCCCCAGGTATGGCTACACCTTC
>-|-|TRBJ2-1|TRBV13
CASSLDKRSYNEQFF
TGTGCCAGCAGCTTAGACAAGCGATCCTACAATGAGCAGTTCTTC
>-|-|TRBJ2-2|TRBV5-1
CASSLVDSTGELFF
TGCGCCAGCAGCTTGGTAGACAGCACCGGGGAGCTGTTTTTT
>TRBD2|once|TRBJ2-5|TRBV11-3
CASSLSLAGIQETQYF
TGTGCCAGCAGCTTATCGCTAGCGGGAATCCAAGAGACCCAGTACTTC
>-|-|TRBJ1-2|TRBV7-9
CASSSPRGDKGGYTF
TGTGCCAGCAGCTCTCCTAGAGGGGACAAGGGAGGCTACACCTTC
>TRBD1|few|TRBJ2-7|TRBV14
CASSLPGQTSYEQYF
TGTGCCAGCAGCCTCCCGGGACAGACCTCCTACGAGCAGTACTTC
>-|few|TRBJ2-1|TRBV6-1
CASSAGGGRGYNEQFF
TGTGCCAGCAGTGCAGGGGGCGGGAGGGGGTACAATGAGCAGTTCTTC
>TRBD2|-|TRBJ2-3|TRBV12-5
CASGRTSGLFTDTQYF
TGTGCTAGTGGCCGTACTAGCGGCCTATTCACGGATACGCAGTATTTT
>-|-|TRBJ2-7|TRBV28
CASSLSTNEQYF
TGTGCCAGCAGTTTATCGACAAACGAGCAGTACTTC
>-|-|TRBJ1-4|TRBV18
CASSPRANNEKLFF
TGTGCCAGCTCACCACGTGCCAACAATGAAAAACTGTTTTTT
>TRBD1|-|TRBJ2-1|TRBV25-1
CASAGTGGNEQFF
TGTGCCAGTGCCGGGACAGGAGGTAATGAGCAGTTCTTC
>-|-|TRBJ2-1|TRBV11-2
CASSLVGLTSSYNEQFF
TGTGCCAGCAGCTTAGTTGGTCTAACAAGCTCCTACAATGAGCAGTTCTTC
>-|-|TRBJ2-1|TRBV21-1
CATERTGARGTDEQFF
TGTGCCACCGAGCGTACGGGGGCTAGGGGCACGGATGAGCAGTTCTTC